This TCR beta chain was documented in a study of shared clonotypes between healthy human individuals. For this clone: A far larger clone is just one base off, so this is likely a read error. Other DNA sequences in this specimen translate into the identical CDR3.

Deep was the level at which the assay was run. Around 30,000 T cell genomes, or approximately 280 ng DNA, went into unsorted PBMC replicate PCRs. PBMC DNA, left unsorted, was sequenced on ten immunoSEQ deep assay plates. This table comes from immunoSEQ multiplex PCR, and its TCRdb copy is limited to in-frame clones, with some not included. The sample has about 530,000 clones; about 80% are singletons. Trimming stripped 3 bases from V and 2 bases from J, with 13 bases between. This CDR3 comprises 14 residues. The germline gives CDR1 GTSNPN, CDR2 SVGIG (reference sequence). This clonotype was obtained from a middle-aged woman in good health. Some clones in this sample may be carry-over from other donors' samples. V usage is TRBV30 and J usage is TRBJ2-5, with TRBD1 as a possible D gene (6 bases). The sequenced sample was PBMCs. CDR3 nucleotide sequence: TGTGCCTGGAGCAGACAGGTTCGACAAGAGACCCAGTACTTC. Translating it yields CAWSRQVRQETQYF.